These 24 T cell receptor beta chains were all obtained from the same sample, sequenced in a study of cytomegalovirus exposure and HLA in healthy donors. PCR amplification relied on 60 Vbeta primers (plus 13 Jbeta primers). The table came from immunoSEQ multiplex PCR; TCRdb's copy has only in-frame clones and leaves some out. This table has around 150,000 clones, 65% to 70% appearing once. Sequencing was done on a sample of PBMCs. The receptors shown here come from a woman under 30 in good health and CMV-seropositive.

The CDR3 DNA is TGTGCCAGCAGCTTATTCAGGGACACTGAAGCTTTCTTT. This encodes CASSLFRDTEAFF. This chain uses TRBV7-9 with TRBJ1-1; D is possibly TRBD1 (5 bases). This CDR3 spans 13 amino acids. With 2 bases removed from V and 3 bases from J, the gap between germline ends came to 7 bases. Looked up from germline, CDR1 is SEHNR and CDR2 is FQNEAQ (reference sequence).

This clone was found a few times. The V call is TRBV19, the J call TRBJ1-1; no reliable D call. This CDR3 contains 16 residues. V was pared by 4 bases and J by 0 bases, with 15 bases between. Germline values: CDR1 LNHDA, CDR2 SQIVND (reference sequence). CDR3 residues: CASSRLAAALNTEAFF. CDR3 DNA: TGTGCCAGTAGTAGGTTGGCAGCGGCTTTGAACACTGAAGCTTTCTTT.

This clone turned up a few times. This chain connects TRBV6-6 to TRBJ1-4, with 10 bases lining up with TRBD1. With 2 bases clipped from V and 8 bases from J, the junction kept 2 bases outside the gene matches. The CDR3 extends over 14 amino acids. CDR1 is MNHNY, CDR2 SVGAGI, per germline (reference sequence). The CDR3: CASSYPTGGEKLFF. For the CDR3, the DNA is TGTGCCAGCAGTTACCCGACAGGGGGCGAAAAACTGTTTTTT.

For the CDR3, the DNA is TGCGCCAGCAGCTCAAGACCCAACCGGGACTTCCCGACCTACGAGCAGTACTTC. Its protein product is CASSSRPNRDFPTYEQYF. This rearrangement joins TRBV5-1 to TRBJ2-7, with D perhaps matching TRBD2 (6 bases). Trimming removed 3 bases at V and 2 bases at J, with 24 bases between. CDR3 length: 18 residues. Per the germline V gene, CDR1 is SGHRS and CDR2 is YFSETQ.

This clone occurred a few times. The V and J genes are TRBV21-1 and TRBJ1-1; the tabulated D call, TRBD1, remains unverified against the DNA. TRBV21-1 is assigned pseudogene status. The length of the CDR3 is 16 residues. Here the CDR3 reads CASSKRDRSAGTEAFF. As DNA, the CDR3 is TGTGCCAGCAGCAAACGGGACAGGTCGGCGGGCACTGAAGCTTTCTTT.

The chain employs TRBV25-1 and TRBJ1-5, with TRBD1 matching 7 bases. Trimming cost V 2 bases and J 4 bases; bases outside gene matches: 5. Per germline, CDR1 MGHDK and CDR2 SYGVNS. CDR3 length: 15 residues. The CDR3 loop is CASSERDSMNQPQHF. CDR3 DNA sequence: TGTGCCAGCAGTGAACGGGACAGTATGAATCAGCCCCAGCATTTT.

The V gene is TRBV6-5, the J gene TRBJ2-3; D ambiguous. The CDR3 contains 15 residues. The V end was cut by 2 bases, the J end by 0 bases, with 9 bases between. Germline V CDR1 and CDR2: MNHEY, SVGAGI. In DNA form, the CDR3 reads TGTGCCAGCAGTTACAGCAGACTTAGCACAGATACGCAGTATTTT. Its protein product is CASSYSRLSTDTQYF.

For this clone: Different DNA sequences within this sample yield the same CDR3. The genes are TRBV28 and TRBJ1-5; 10 positions match TRBD1. Losses at the gene ends were 2 bases for V and 5 bases for J; bases not matched to a gene: 0. From germline, CDR1 is MDHEN and CDR2 SYDVKM. The CDR3 sequence is 14 residues long. The CDR3 is CASSLGQGDQPQHF. The DNA for the CDR3 is TGTGCCAGCAGTTTAGGACAGGGGGATCAGCCCCAGCATTTT.

V gene TRBV11-1 combines with J gene TRBJ2-2, with D unclear. The germline V gene has CDR1 SGHAT and CDR2 FQDESV (reference sequence). This CDR3 comprises 16 residues. Trimming removed 2 bases from V and 0 bases from J, with 10 bases in between. The CDR3 DNA reads as TGTGCCAGCAGCTTACGTGGCGGAACGAACACCGGGGAGCTGTTTTTT. It translates to CASSLRGGTNTGELFF.

The V call is TRBV6-1, the J call TRBJ1-2; 9 bases fit TRBD1. Trimming removed 4 bases from V and 7 bases from J; junction bases left unmatched: 7. Germline lookup yields CDR1 MNHNS and CDR2 SASEGT. The CDR3 extends over 14 amino acids. Written as DNA, the CDR3 is TGTGCCAGCAGTGTACCGTCGACAGGGGGTGGCTACACCTTC. Translating it yields CASSVPSTGGGYTF.

The V and J genes are TRBV5-5 and TRBJ1-5; D is unclear. CDR1 and CDR2 (germline): SGHKS, YYEKEE (reference sequence). V was clipped by 0 bases and J by 5 bases, with 9 bases between them. The CDR3 is made up of 14 amino acids. The CDR3 sequence is CASSLGPGDQPQHF. The DNA of the CDR3 is TGTGCCAGCAGCTTGGGGCCAGGTGATCAGCCCCAGCATTTT.

The rearrangement links TRBV5-1 to TRBJ2-1, with 7 nucleotides matching TRBD2. The junction had 4 bases not matched to a gene; V was cut back by 5 bases and J by 5 bases. CDR1 and CDR2 (germline): SGHRS, YFSETQ. This CDR3 is built from 13 residues. The chain's CDR3 is CASRPGLNNEQFF. CDR3 sequence (DNA): TGCGCCAGCAGACCGGGACTAAACAATGAGCAGTTCTTC.

This clone was seen only a few times. J is TRBJ2-7 and V is TRBV10-2, with TRBD1 as a possible D gene (6 bases). Germline loops: CDR1 WSHSY, CDR2 SAAADI. The CDR3 runs to 14 residues. V was pared by 9 bases and J by 3 bases, with 18 bases between. CDR3 loop: CASEEEDSRYEQYF. CDR3 sequence (DNA): TGCGCCAGTGAGGAGGAGGACAGCCGCTACGAGCAGTACTTC.

V gene TRBV27 combines with J gene TRBJ1-1; TRBD1 agrees at 10 bases. Germline CDR1 and CDR2: MNHEY and SMNVEV (reference sequence). Losses at the gene ends were 5 bases for V and 4 bases for J; bases not matched to a gene: 7. This CDR3 comprises 15 residues. Written as DNA, the CDR3 is TGTGCCAGCAGTGCCACGACAGGGGGCCGCACTGAAGCTTTCTTT. As protein: CASSATTGGRTEAFF.

This chain links TRBV2 with TRBJ2-7; D may be TRBD2 (6 bases). V was pared by 5 bases and J by 3 bases, with 17 bases between. The CDR3 has 15 amino acids. Germline assignment: CDR1 SNHLY and CDR2 FYNNEI. The CDR3 coding sequence is TGTGCCAGCAGTCATCCGGGACTCTACGACTACGAGCAGTACTTC. Residues: CASSHPGLYDYEQYF.

The chain employs TRBV27 and TRBJ2-3; D possibly corresponds to TRBD1 (6 bases). CDR1 is MNHEY, CDR2 SMNVEV, per germline (reference sequence). Trimming removed 5 bases from V and 8 bases from J, with 8 bases in between. The CDR3 loop spans 11 amino acids. CDR3 protein: CASSKGVTQYF. The DNA for the CDR3 is TGTGCCAGCAGTAAGGGGGTTACGCAGTATTTT.

The rearrangement uses TRBV7-9 and TRBJ1-4, with a tentative D call TRBD1 (5 bases). There are 14 residues in the CDR3. The germline V gene has CDR1 SEHNR and CDR2 FQNEAQ (reference sequence). V was shortened by 1 base and J by 5 bases, with 8 bases between the two germline ends. The chain's CDR3 is CASSLGRGNEKLFF. In DNA, the CDR3 is TGTGCCAGCAGCTTAGGGAGGGGAAATGAAAAACTGTTTTTT.

The chain combines TRBV5-1 with TRBJ2-1; weak D call: TRBD1 (6 bases). CDR3 length: 14 amino acids. From germline, CDR1 is SGHRS and CDR2 YFSETQ. Trimming took 7 bases from V and 7 from J, leaving 18 bases between them. The CDR3 loop is CASGMGAVGNEQFF. The CDR3 DNA follows: TGCGCCAGCGGTATGGGGGCAGTGGGAAATGAGCAGTTCTTC.

This chain uses TRBV7-2 with TRBJ2-2; TRBD1 is a possible D gene (5 bases). Trimming removed 0 bases from V and 1 base from J, with 9 bases in between. The CDR3 contains 16 residues. Per germline, CDR1 SGHTA and CDR2 FQGNSA. This CDR3 is CASSLAGAQNTGELFF. The CDR3 DNA is TGTGCCAGCAGCTTAGCAGGGGCACAGAACACCGGGGAGCTGTTTTTT. Full variable domain (outside the CDR3, taken from reference TRBV7-2 and TRBJ2-2): GAGVSQSPSNKVTEKGKDVELRCDPISGHTALYWYRQSLGQGLEFLIYFQGNSAPDKSGLPSDRFSAERTGGSVSTLTIQRTQQEDSAVYLCASSLAGAQNTGELFFGEGSRLTVL.

CDR3 residues: CATQTRPNTGELFF. The CDR3 region has the DNA TGTGCCACCCAGACTAGGCCAAACACCGGGGAGCTGTTTTTT. The chain is built from TRBV6-4 and TRBJ2-2, with TRBD2 as a possible D gene (6 bases). The CDR3 totals 14 residues. Trimming removed 10 bases at V and 2 bases at J, with 14 bases between. Germline CDR1 MRHNA, CDR2 SNTAGT.

V usage is TRBV5-1 and J usage is TRBJ1-5; TRBD1 is a possible D gene (6 bases). CDR3 length equals 15 residues. The ends were cut back, 0 bases at V and 6 bases at J, with 13 bases in the middle. Germline CDR1 SGHRS, CDR2 YFSETQ. CDR3 nucleotide sequence: TGCGCCAGCAGCTTGGACAGGGCTACGGCTCAGCCCCAGCATTTT. This codes for CASSLDRATAQPQHF.

The chain carries TRBV2 and TRBJ1-6, with D perhaps TRBD1 (5 bases). V lost 6 bases and J 8 bases, leaving 14 bases between the germline ends. This CDR3 comprises 14 residues. From germline, CDR1 is SNHLY and CDR2 FYNNEI. The CDR3 sequence is CASRRGSGDSPLHF. The CDR3 DNA sequence: TGTGCCAGCAGGCGGGGGTCGGGGGATTCACCCCTCCACTTT.

This chain connects TRBV27 to TRBJ2-1; 13 nucleotides match TRBD2. Per the germline V gene, CDR1 is MNHEY and CDR2 is SMNVEV (reference sequence). The CDR3 is 15 residues long. J was trimmed by 7 bases and V by 6 bases; bases with no gene match: 6. The CDR3 region is CASSIGTSGTNEQFF. In nucleotides, the CDR3 is TGTGCCAGCAGCATAGGGACTAGCGGGACGAATGAGCAGTTCTTC.

The chain carries TRBV30 and TRBJ2-5, with TRBD2 matching 9 bases. Germline values: CDR1 GTSNPN, CDR2 SVGIG (reference sequence). V shed 3 bases, J shed 5 bases, and the junction held 10 bases outside the gene matches. The CDR3 contains 15 residues. In DNA, the CDR3 is TGTGCCTGGAGCGGACTAGCGCAGGCGGCGGAGACCCAGTACTTC. Amino acid sequence: CAWSGLAQAAETQYF.